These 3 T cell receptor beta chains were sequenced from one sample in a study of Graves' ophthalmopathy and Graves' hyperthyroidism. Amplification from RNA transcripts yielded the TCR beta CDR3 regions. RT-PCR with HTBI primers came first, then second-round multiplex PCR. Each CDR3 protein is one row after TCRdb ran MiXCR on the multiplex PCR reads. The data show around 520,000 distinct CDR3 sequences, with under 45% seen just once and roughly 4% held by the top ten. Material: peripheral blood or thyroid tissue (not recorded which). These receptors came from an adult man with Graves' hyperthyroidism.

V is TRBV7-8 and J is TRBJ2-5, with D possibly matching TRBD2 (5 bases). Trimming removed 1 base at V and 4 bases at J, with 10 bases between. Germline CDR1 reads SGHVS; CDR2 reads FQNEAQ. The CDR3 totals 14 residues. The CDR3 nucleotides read TGTGCCAGCAGCTTAGGGGAGTTACGAGAGACCCAGTACTTC. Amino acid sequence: CASSLGELRETQYF.

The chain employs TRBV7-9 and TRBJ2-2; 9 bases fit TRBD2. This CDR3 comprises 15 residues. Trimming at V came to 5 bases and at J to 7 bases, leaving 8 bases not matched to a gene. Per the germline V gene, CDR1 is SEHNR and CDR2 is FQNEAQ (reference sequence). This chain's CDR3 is CASSVAGGPIGELFF. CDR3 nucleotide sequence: TGTGCCAGCAGCGTGGCGGGAGGGCCTATCGGGGAGCTGTTTTTT.

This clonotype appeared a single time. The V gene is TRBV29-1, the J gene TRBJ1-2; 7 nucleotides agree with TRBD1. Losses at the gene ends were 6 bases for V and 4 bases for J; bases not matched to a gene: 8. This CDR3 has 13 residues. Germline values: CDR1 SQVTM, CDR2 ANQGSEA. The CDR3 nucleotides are TGCAGCGTCCAGACAGGGAGGCCCTATGGCTACACCTTC. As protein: CSVQTGRPYGYTF.